This entry lists 8 T cell receptor beta chains sequenced from one sample in a study of T cell repertoires in ileal Crohn's disease. TCRdb's table, derived via immunoSEQ multiplex PCR, lists solely in-frame clones and lacks some. Among about 12,000 clones listed, 82% were seen once. Time point specified: neoterminal ileum biopsy at postoperative endoscopy, about 6 months after surgery. Sequencing was done on a sample of ileal tissue. Source of these receptors: an adult with Crohn's disease.

This chain connects TRBV28 to TRBJ1-2, with 8 bases fitting TRBD1. The CDR3 sequence is 14 residues long. CDR1 and CDR2 (germline): MDHEN, SYDVKM. J lost 2 bases, V lost 6 bases, and 5 bases had no gene match. CDR3 protein: CASRPRQGNYGYTF. For the CDR3, the DNA is TGTGCCAGCAGACCCCGACAGGGGAACTATGGCTACACCTTC.

This rearrangement joins TRBV29-1 to TRBJ2-5; TRBD1 matches 11 bases. The J call may be in error: the DNA end matches TRBJ2-7 better. The CDR3 is made up of 14 amino acids. The V gene's germline CDR1 is SQVTM and CDR2 ANQGSEA. CDR3 sequence: CSVGQGGTSNEQYF. The CDR3 nucleotides are TGCAGCGTGGGACAGGGGGGTACGTCCAACGAGCAGTACTTC.

This clone was seen only a few times. It is likely a read error: a sequence one base away is far more abundant. This chain links TRBV2 with TRBJ2-7, with 7 positions matching TRBD2. This CDR3 comprises 15 residues. Germline V CDR1 and CDR2: SNHLY, FYNNEI. In nucleotides, the CDR3 is TGTGCCAGCAGTAAAGGGACTACTAAAACCTACGAGCCGTACTTC. Amino acids: CASSKGTTKTYEPYF. Looking up the rest from reference TRBV2 and TRBJ2-7 gives the full variable domain: EPEVTQTPSHQVTQMGQEVILRCVPISNHLYFYWYRQILGQKVEFLVSFYNNEISEKSEIFDDQFSVERPDGSNFTLKIRSTKLEDSAMYFCASSKGTTKTYEPYFGPGTRLTVT.

V and J are TRBV27 and TRBJ2-7; perhaps TRBD2 as D (5 bases). Trimming left V 6 bases short and J 3 bases short, with 12 bases between. The CDR3 sequence is 13 residues long. Germline assignment: CDR1 MNHEY and CDR2 SMNVEV (reference sequence). Written as DNA, the CDR3 is TGTGCCAGCAGCCCTGGACTCTTCTACGAGCAGTACTTC. It encodes CASSPGLFYEQYF.

V gene TRBV11-2 combines with J gene TRBJ2-2; 7 bases match TRBD1. CDR3 length: 17 residues. Germline V lookup: CDR1 SGHAT, CDR2 FQNNGV. V shed 5 bases, J shed 8 bases, and the junction held 17 bases outside the gene matches. The CDR3 DNA reads TGTGCCAGCAGCAGCTATCTGGGACAGCCTAAACAGGGGGAGCTGTTTTTT. It translates to CASSSYLGQPKQGELFF.

The chain joins TRBV7-9 to TRBJ2-5; no definite D call. V lost 5 bases and J 1 base, leaving 14 bases between the germline ends. This CDR3 comprises 15 residues. Germline loops: CDR1 SEHNR, CDR2 FQNEAQ (reference sequence). The DNA for the CDR3 is TGTGCCAGCAGCAGCCCGAGCAGGCTCCAAGAGACCCAGTACTTC. Encoded protein: CASSSPSRLQETQYF.

The V call is TRBV14, the J call TRBJ1-6; D is uncertain. CDR1 and CDR2 from the germline V gene are SGHDN and FVKESK. V was clipped by 1 base and J by 6 bases, with 7 bases between them. The CDR3 sequence is 14 residues long. The CDR3 sequence is CASSQGLFNSPLHF. CDR3 bases: TGTGCCAGCAGCCAAGGGCTGTTTAATTCACCCCTCCACTTT.

The table lists this clone with a few counts. The rearrangement uses TRBV5-1 and TRBJ2-7; 11 bases are a match to TRBD1. The V gene's germline CDR1 is SGHRS and CDR2 YFSETQ. J gave up 5 bases and V 0 bases, and 4 bases lay outside the gene matches. The CDR3 is 15 residues long. The CDR3: CASSLAGTGGDEQYF. In DNA form, the CDR3 reads TGCGCCAGCAGCTTGGCCGGGACAGGGGGAGACGAGCAGTACTTC.